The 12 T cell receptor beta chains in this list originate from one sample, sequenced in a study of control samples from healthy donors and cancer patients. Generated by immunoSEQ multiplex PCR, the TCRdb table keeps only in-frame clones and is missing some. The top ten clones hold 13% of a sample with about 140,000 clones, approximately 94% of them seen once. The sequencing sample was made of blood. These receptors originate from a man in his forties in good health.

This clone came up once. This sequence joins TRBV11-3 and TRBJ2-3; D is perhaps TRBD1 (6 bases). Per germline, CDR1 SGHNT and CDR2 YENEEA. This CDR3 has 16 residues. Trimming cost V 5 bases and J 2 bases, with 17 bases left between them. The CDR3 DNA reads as TGTGCCAGCAGCCCAGGGGTCCACACCCTCACAGATACGCAGTATTTT. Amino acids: CASSPGVHTLTDTQYF.

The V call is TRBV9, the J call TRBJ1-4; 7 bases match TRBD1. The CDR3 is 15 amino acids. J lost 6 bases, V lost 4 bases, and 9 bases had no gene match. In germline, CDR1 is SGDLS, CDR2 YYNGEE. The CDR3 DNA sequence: TGTGCCAGCAGCCCCTATGGGACAGACGATGAAAAACTGTTTTTT. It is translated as CASSPYGTDDEKLFF.

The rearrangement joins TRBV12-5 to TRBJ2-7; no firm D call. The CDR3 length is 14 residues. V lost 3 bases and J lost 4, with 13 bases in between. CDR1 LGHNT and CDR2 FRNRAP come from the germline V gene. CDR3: CASGFERLSYEQYF. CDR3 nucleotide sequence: TGTGCTAGTGGTTTCGAACGGTTATCATACGAGCAGTACTTC.

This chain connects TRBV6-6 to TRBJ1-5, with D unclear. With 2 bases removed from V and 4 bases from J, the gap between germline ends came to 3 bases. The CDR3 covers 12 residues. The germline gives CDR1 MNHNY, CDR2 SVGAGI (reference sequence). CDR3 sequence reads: CASSYHNQPQHF. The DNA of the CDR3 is TGTGCCAGCAGTTACCATAATCAGCCCCAGCATTTT.

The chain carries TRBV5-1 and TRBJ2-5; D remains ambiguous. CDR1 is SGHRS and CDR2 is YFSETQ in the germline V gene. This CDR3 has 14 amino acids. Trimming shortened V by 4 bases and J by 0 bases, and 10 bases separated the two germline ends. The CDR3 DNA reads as TGCGCCAGCAGCCTAAGTCAGTACCAAGAGACCCAGTACTTC. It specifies CASSLSQYQETQYF.

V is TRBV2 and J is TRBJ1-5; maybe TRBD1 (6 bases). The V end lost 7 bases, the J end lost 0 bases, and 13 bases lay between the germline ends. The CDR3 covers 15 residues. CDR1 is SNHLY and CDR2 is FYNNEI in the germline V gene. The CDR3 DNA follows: TGTGCCAGCATCGGACAGCCGAATAGCAATCAGCCCCAGCATTTT. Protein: CASIGQPNSNQPQHF.

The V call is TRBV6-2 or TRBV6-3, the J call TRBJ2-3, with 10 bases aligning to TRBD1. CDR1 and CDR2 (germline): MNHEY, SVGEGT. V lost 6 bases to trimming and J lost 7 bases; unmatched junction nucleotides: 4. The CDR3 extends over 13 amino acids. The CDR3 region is CASSLDRGNTQYF. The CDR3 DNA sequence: TGTGCCAGCAGCTTGGACAGGGGGAATACGCAGTATTTT.

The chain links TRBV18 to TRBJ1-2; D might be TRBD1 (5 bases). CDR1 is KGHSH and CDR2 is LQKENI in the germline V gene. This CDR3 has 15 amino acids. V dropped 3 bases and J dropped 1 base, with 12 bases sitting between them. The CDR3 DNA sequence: TGTGCCAGCTCACCCGACGTCGGGGGTAACTATGGCTACACCTTC. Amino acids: CASSPDVGGNYGYTF.

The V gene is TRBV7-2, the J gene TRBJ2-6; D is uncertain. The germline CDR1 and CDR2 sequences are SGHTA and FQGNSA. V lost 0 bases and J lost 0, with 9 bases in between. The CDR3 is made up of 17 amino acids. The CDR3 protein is CASSLAARSSGANVLTF. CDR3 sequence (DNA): TGTGCCAGCAGCTTAGCTGCCCGTAGCTCTGGGGCCAACGTCCTGACTTTC.

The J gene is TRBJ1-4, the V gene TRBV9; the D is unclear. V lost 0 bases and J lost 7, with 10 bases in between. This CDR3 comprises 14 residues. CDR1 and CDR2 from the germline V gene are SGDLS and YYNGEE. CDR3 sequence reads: CASSVGGRGEKLFF. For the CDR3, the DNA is TGTGCCAGCAGCGTAGGTGGGCGCGGTGAAAAACTGTTTTTT.

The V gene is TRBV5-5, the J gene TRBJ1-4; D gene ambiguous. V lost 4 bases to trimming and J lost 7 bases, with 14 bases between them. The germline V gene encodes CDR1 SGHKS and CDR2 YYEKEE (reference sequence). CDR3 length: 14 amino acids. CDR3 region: CASSPNPGSEKLFF. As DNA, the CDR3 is TGTGCCAGCAGCCCAAATCCTGGGAGTGAAAAACTGTTTTTT.

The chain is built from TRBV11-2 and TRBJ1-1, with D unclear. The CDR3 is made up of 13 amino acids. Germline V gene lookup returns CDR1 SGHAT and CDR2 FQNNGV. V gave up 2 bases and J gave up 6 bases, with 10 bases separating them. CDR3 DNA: TGTGCCAGCAGCTTAATAAGTAGACCTGAAGCTTTCTTT. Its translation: CASSLISRPEAFF.